This T cell receptor (beta chain) was found in a study of cytomegalovirus exposure and HLA in healthy donors. Study observations and caveats: Reports showed the classifier diagnosing cytomegalovirus status with high specificity and sensitivity. The CMV antigen specificity of three CMV-associated chains was confirmed through in vitro analysis.

Sequencing was performed with immunoSEQ multiplex PCR; in TCRdb, only in-frame clones are kept and a portion is missing. This sample has 150,000 to 200,000 clones, with about 83% found just once. Donors came from a validation cohort of approximately 110 subjects, distinct from the first 666-subject cohort. CDR1 is SGHTA and CDR2 is FQGNSA in the germline V gene. The CDR3 totals 14 residues. Trimming stripped 5 bases from V and 4 bases from J, with 14 bases between. This clone was recorded once. Its antigen is unidentified. The sequence came from a woman in her 30s in good health and CMV-seronegative. The genes are TRBV7-2 and TRBJ1-2; TRBD1 is a possible D gene (6 bases). Sequencing was performed on PBMCs. The CDR3 spells CASSPIQGFYGYTF. CDR3 in DNA: TGTGCCAGCAGCCCCATTCAGGGGTTCTATGGCTACACCTTC.